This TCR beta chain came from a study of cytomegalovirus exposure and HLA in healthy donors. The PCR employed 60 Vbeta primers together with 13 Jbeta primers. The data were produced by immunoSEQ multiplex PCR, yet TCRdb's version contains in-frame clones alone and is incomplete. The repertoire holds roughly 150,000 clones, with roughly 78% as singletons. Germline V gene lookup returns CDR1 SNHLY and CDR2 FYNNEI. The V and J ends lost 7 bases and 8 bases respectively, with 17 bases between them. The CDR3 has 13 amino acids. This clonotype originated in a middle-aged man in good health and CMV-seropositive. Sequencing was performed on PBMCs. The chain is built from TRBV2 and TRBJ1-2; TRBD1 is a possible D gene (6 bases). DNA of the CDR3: TGTGCCAGCATAAGACAGGCGTCCAGGGGCTACACCTTC. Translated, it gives CASIRQASRGYTF. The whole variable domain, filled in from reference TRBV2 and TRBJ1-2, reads EPEVTQTPSHQVTQMGQEVILRCVPISNHLYFYWYRQILGQKVEFLVSFYNNEISEKSEIFDDQFSVERPDGSNFTLKIRSTKLEDSAMYFCASIRQASRGYTFGSGTRLTVV.